The TCR beta chain described here comes from a study of T cell responses to AZD1222 COVID-19 vaccine. TCRdb's table, derived via immunoSEQ multiplex PCR, lists solely in-frame clones and lacks some. Here the sample spans 150,000 to 200,000 clones, around 92% being singletons. The V and J ends lost 5 bases and 2 bases respectively, with 12 bases between them. CDR3 length: 15 residues. The germline V gene has CDR1 KGHSH and CDR2 LQKENI. The sequencing here drew on peripheral blood, taken on day 0 of AZD1222 vaccination. The receptor was derived from an adult in good health. The V gene is TRBV18, the J gene TRBJ2-2; D uncertain. The CDR3 bases are TGTGCCAGCTCAATTCTGGTGCGAAACACCGGGGAGCTGTTTTTT. This codes for CASSILVRNTGELFF.